The clone carrying this T cell receptor (beta chain) has just a few counts. What it binds is unknown. This entry is derived from a study of T-cell reconstitution after alpha-beta-depleted transplantation in children. Study outcomes and limitations: Hyperexpanded clones declined; after one year, newly produced T cells mostly supplied diversity.

Preparing the TCRbeta library involved the use of unique molecular identifiers. TCRdb ran MiXCR on the PCR reads and lists one entry per CDR3 protein. The table includes 550,000 to 800,000 distinct CDR3 sequences, around 13% detected once. This clonotype originated in a girl under 10 years old with congenital amegakaryocytic thrombocytopenia, due to receive a stem cell transplant. This specimen consisted of PBMCs, obtained before TCRalphabeta/CD19-depleted stem cell transplant.

The CDR3: CASSYKTGQLYNEQFF. The CDR3 DNA sequence: TGTGCCAGCAGCTATAAAACGGGACAGCTCTACAATGAGCAGTTCTTC. The chain joins TRBV7-2 to TRBJ2-1; TRBD1 matches at 7 bases. Trimming at V came to 4 bases and at J to 3 bases, leaving 9 bases not matched to a gene. CDR1 SGHTA and CDR2 FQGNSA come from the germline V gene. The length of the CDR3 is 16 residues.